The 32 T cell receptor beta chains below all came from one sample that was sequenced in a study of post-analysis software for immune sequencing data. General study points: TRBV5-6, TRBV5-1 and TRBV20-1 were among four or five TRBV segments more frequent in patients than controls.

Their antigens remain unidentified. Every TCR beta cDNA library bore unique molecular identifiers. MiXCR, run by TCRdb on the PCR reads, gives a single entry per CDR3 protein. The sample lists 350,000 to 500,000 distinct CDR3 sequences; about 39% were seen once. Input material: blood. All receptors come from a girl aged 2 to 9 with multiple sclerosis.

This clonotype has a handful of counts. The CDR3: CASRGTGRHNSPLHF. CDR3 sequence (DNA): TGTGCCAGCAGGGGGACAGGGAGACATAATTCACCCCTCCACTTT. The J gene is TRBJ1-6, the V gene TRBV6-2 or TRBV6-3; 9 bases line up with TRBD1. The germline gives CDR1 MNHEY, CDR2 SVGEGT. The CDR3 is 15 amino acids. The V gene end was trimmed by 6 bases and the J gene end by 5 bases; junction bases not matched to a gene: 5.

This rearrangement joins TRBV29-1 to TRBJ2-1, with 8 bases aligning to TRBD1. The germline CDR1 and CDR2 sequences are SQVTM and ANQGSEA. V shed 3 bases, J shed 8 bases, and the junction held 15 bases outside the gene matches. The CDR3 covers 16 residues. This chain's CDR3 is CSVESPGTGRKDEQFF. DNA for the CDR3: TGCAGCGTTGAGTCTCCCGGGACAGGTAGAAAGGATGAGCAGTTCTTC.

The rearrangement links TRBV20-1 to TRBJ2-1; D might be TRBD1 or TRBD2, each matching 5 bases. Trimming cost V 1 base and J 6 bases, with 13 bases left between them. The germline V gene encodes CDR1 DFQATT and CDR2 SNEGSKA (reference sequence). CDR3 length: 14 residues. The CDR3 spells CSARGGFAINEQFF. The CDR3 DNA sequence: TGCAGTGCTAGAGGGGGGTTTGCTATCAATGAGCAGTTCTTC.

This clonotype was seen once. This chain uses TRBV2 with TRBJ2-3; TRBD1 matches 10 bases. V was clipped by 6 bases and J by 6 bases; unmatched bases: 9. CDR3 size: 15 residues. Germline V gene lookup returns CDR1 SNHLY and CDR2 FYNNEI. CDR3 region: CASSLNPGQGDTQYF. CDR3 DNA: TGTGCCAGCAGCCTCAATCCGGGACAGGGGGATACGCAGTATTTT.

This sequence joins TRBV2 and TRBJ2-3, with 10 positions matching TRBD2. From germline, CDR1 is SNHLY and CDR2 FYNNEI. The length of the CDR3 is 16 residues. The J segment lost 2 bases and the V segment lost 6 bases, leaving 8 bases of the junction unmatched. The CDR3 sequence is CASSRSLAGSTDTQYF. The CDR3 DNA reads as TGTGCCAGCAGCAGGTCACTAGCGGGGTCCACAGATACGCAGTATTTT.

The rearrangement uses TRBV2 and TRBJ2-7, with D unresolved. Trimming shortened V by 7 bases and J by 0 bases, and 13 bases separated the two germline ends. The CDR3 spans 14 residues. Germline loops: CDR1 SNHLY, CDR2 FYNNEI. The CDR3 protein is CASKSEPGSYEQYF. In nucleotides, the CDR3 is TGTGCCAGCAAAAGCGAACCGGGCTCCTACGAGCAGTACTTC.

On this clonotype itself: One end of the junction fails to match germline, which may point to a read error. The V call is TRBV20-1, the J call TRBJ1-2; weak D call: TRBD1 (6 bases). CDR1 DFQATT and CDR2 SNEGSKA come from the germline V gene (reference sequence). The CDR3 loop spans 12 amino acids. In DNA form, the CDR3 reads TGCAGTACTAGGGGGGGATCCTATGGCTACACCTTC. Translation gives CSTRGGSYGYTF.

This clonotype has more than one count but fewer than ten. The rearrangement joins TRBV12-3 or TRBV12-4 to TRBJ1-2; D not resolved. This CDR3 contains 12 residues. V lost 4 bases, J lost 6 bases, and 9 bases lay in between. CDR3 amino acids: CASSYHSHGYTF. In DNA form, the CDR3 reads TGTGCCAGCAGTTACCACAGCCATGGCTACACCTTC.

This clonotype was found a few times. V usage is TRBV6-6 and J usage is TRBJ2-5; weak D call: TRBD1 (6 bases). The J call may be incorrect, as the DNA end agrees better with TRBJ2-7. The CDR3 sequence is 13 residues long. Germline lookup yields CDR1 MNHNY and CDR2 SVGAGI (reference sequence). The CDR3 loop reads CASSYPTGDEQYF. As DNA, the CDR3 is TGTGCCAGCAGTTACCCGACAGGAGACGAGCAGTACTTC.

This rearrangement joins TRBV20-1 to TRBJ2-1; TRBD2 matches at 8 bases. With V trimmed by 3 bases and J by 6 bases, 13 bases remained unmatched. The CDR3 sequence is 16 residues long. Germline-derived CDR1 and CDR2 are DFQATT and SNEGSKA (reference sequence). In nucleotides, the CDR3 is TGCAGTGCTAGGGACTCCTGGAGGAGCGGGGGCAATGAGCAGTTCTTC. It is translated as CSARDSWRSGGNEQFF.

This clonotype showed up just a few times. V usage is TRBV5-6 and J usage is TRBJ2-1; 11 bases align to TRBD2. CDR3 length: 15 residues. The germline V gene has CDR1 SGHDT and CDR2 YYEEEE. Trimming removed 4 bases from V and 6 bases from J; junction bases left unmatched: 6. The CDR3 is CASSPLAGVPNEQFF. CDR3 nucleotide sequence: TGTGCCAGCAGCCCACTAGCGGGAGTACCCAATGAGCAGTTCTTC.

This chain links TRBV20-1 with TRBJ2-3; D possibly uses TRBD1 or TRBD2 (5 bases each). The germline V and J ends were trimmed by 3 bases and 4 bases, with 23 bases remaining between them. Germline V gives CDR1 DFQATT, CDR2 SNEGSKA (reference sequence). This CDR3 spans 17 amino acids. This CDR3 reads CSASPPGAGYFSDTQYF. CDR3 DNA sequence: TGCAGTGCTAGTCCCCCCGGGGCAGGGTACTTCTCAGATACGCAGTATTTT.

This chain links TRBV5-1 with TRBJ2-4, with D perhaps TRBD1 or TRBD2 (5 bases each). The V end lost 1 base, the J end lost 9 bases, and 11 bases lay between the germline ends. Germline-derived CDR1 and CDR2 are SGHRS and YFSETQ. This CDR3 has 13 residues. CDR3 coding DNA: TGCGCCAGCAGCTTGCGATCAGGGACCATTCAGTACTTC. Amino acids: CASSLRSGTIQYF.

This clonotype has more than one count but fewer than ten. The chain has TRBV5-1 and TRBJ2-5, with no clear D. The CDR3 runs 12 residues. Trimming removed 4 bases from V and 2 bases from J, with 6 bases in between. Germline V CDR1 and CDR2: SGHRS, YFSETQ. The CDR3 reads CASSQQQETQYF. The CDR3 nucleotides read TGCGCCAGCAGCCAGCAACAAGAGACCCAGTACTTC.

The chain has TRBV27 and TRBJ1-5; D is possibly TRBD1 (6 bases). Germline values: CDR1 MNHEY, CDR2 SMNVEV (reference sequence). V gave up 5 bases and J gave up 2 bases, with 13 bases separating them. The CDR3 contains 15 residues. The CDR3 coding sequence is TGTGCCAGCAGTGACACCGACAGGCGCAATCAGCCCCAGCATTTT. Amino acids: CASSDTDRRNQPQHF.

The chain couples TRBV7-9 to TRBJ2-1, with 12 bases lining up with TRBD2. V shed 6 bases and J 9 bases; nucleotides not matched to a gene: 6. This CDR3 has 14 amino acids. Per the germline V gene, CDR1 is SEHNR and CDR2 is FQNEAQ (reference sequence). CDR3 residues: CASRRLAGVVEQFF. The CDR3 region has the DNA TGTGCCAGCAGGCGACTAGCGGGAGTTGTTGAGCAGTTCTTC.

This clonotype has a count of ten or more. The V and J genes are TRBV27 and TRBJ2-7; TRBD1 might be the D (6 bases). The germline CDR1 and CDR2 sequences are MNHEY and SMNVEV (reference sequence). This CDR3 spans 13 amino acids. V was trimmed by 2 bases and J by 2 bases, leaving 7 bases between them. The CDR3 sequence: CASSLRQAYEQYF. The CDR3 coding sequence is TGTGCCAGCAGTTTAAGACAGGCCTACGAGCAGTACTTC.

J is TRBJ2-7 and V is TRBV4-1; 7 bases map to TRBD2. This CDR3 is built from 14 residues. In germline, CDR1 is MGHRA, CDR2 YSYEKL. Unmatched junction bases numbered 11, after V lost 5 bases and J lost 7 bases. CDR3 sequence reads: CASSIRGRGNEQYF. Written as DNA, the CDR3 is TGCGCCAGCAGCATCCGCGGGAGAGGAAATGAGCAGTACTTC.

The V gene is TRBV20-1, the J gene TRBJ2-1; 10 bases align to TRBD2. The CDR3 sequence is 15 residues long. V was pared by 4 bases and J by 4 bases, with 7 bases of the junction left unmatched. Germline values: CDR1 DFQATT, CDR2 SNEGSKA (reference sequence). The CDR3 DNA is TGCAGTGCTACCTATCTAGCGGGGGTGTACAATGAGCAGTTCTTC. This encodes CSATYLAGVYNEQFF.

A note on this clonotype: A read error may produce the germline difference seen at one junction end. The CDR3 sequence is CAGSPQAGEGSYNEQFF. Written as DNA, the CDR3 is TGTGCCGGCAGCCCTCAAGCGGGAGAAGGCTCCTACAATGAGCAGTTCTTC. J is TRBJ2-1 and V is TRBV7-3; 8 bases line up with TRBD2. The CDR3 totals 17 residues. Germline V gene sequence: CDR1 SGHTA, CDR2 FQGTGA.

This clonotype was seen more than once but under ten times. The rearrangement links TRBV20-1 to TRBJ2-7; D unclear. Germline CDR1 and CDR2: DFQATT and SNEGSKA (reference sequence). This CDR3 is built from 13 residues. Trimming left V 0 bases short and J 3 bases short, with 9 bases between. The CDR3 region is CSARDAQFYEQYF. The CDR3 DNA is TGCAGTGCTAGAGATGCACAATTCTACGAGCAGTACTTC.

The chain links TRBV2 to TRBJ1-2, with 7 bases fitting TRBD1. V shed 9 bases and J 5 bases; nucleotides not matched to a gene: 6. Germline V CDR1 and CDR2: SNHLY, FYNNEI. The CDR3 sequence is 12 residues long. CDR3 nucleotide sequence: TGTGCCAGGCCGGACAGGCGATATGGCTACACCTTC. It specifies CARPDRRYGYTF.

The chain couples TRBV6-1 to TRBJ2-3; D perhaps matches TRBD2 (5 bases). Germline assignment: CDR1 MNHNS and CDR2 SASEGT. The CDR3 is 11 residues long. The V end was cut by 9 bases, the J end by 6 bases, with 10 bases between. Here the CDR3 DNA reads TGTGCCAGAGAGGGTCCCGATACGCAGTATTTT. Translation: CAREGPDTQYF.

The chain couples TRBV10-3 to TRBJ2-7; maybe TRBD2 (5 bases). This CDR3 is 13 amino acids long. Trimming stripped 4 bases from V and 0 bases from J, with 7 bases between. Germline lookup yields CDR1 ENHRY and CDR2 SYGVKD. This chain's CDR3 is CAISGGVSYEQYF. CDR3 coding DNA: TGTGCCATCAGTGGGGGAGTCTCCTACGAGCAGTACTTC.

This clonotype was detected only a few times. CDR3 in amino acids: CASSPRLAGAEQYF. CDR3 DNA sequence: TGTGCCAGCTCCCCCCGACTAGCGGGCGCAGAGCAGTACTTC. The chain recombines TRBV7-2 with TRBJ2-7, with 10 bases fitting TRBD2. Germline CDR1 reads SGHTA; CDR2 reads FQGNSA. The CDR3 covers 14 residues. After removal of 8 bases from V and 7 bases from J, the junction contained 11 bases not matched to a gene. Together with reference TRBV7-2 and TRBJ2-7, the CDR3 gives the full variable domain: GAGVSQSPSNKVTEKGKDVELRCDPISGHTALYWYRQSLGQGLEFLIYFQGNSAPDKSGLPSDRFSAERTGGSVSTLTIQRTQQEDSAVYLCASSPRLAGAEQYFGPGTRLTVT.

The rearrangement links TRBV11-2 to TRBJ2-7, with D maybe TRBD1 (6 bases). The CDR3 totals 15 residues. Germline values: CDR1 SGHAT, CDR2 FQNNGV. The V end was cut by 3 bases, the J end by 1 base, with 13 bases between. CDR3 region: CASSFSLDSSYEQYF. Here the CDR3 DNA reads TGTGCCAGCAGCTTCTCCTTGGACAGTTCCTACGAGCAGTACTTC. The variable domain in full, with the rest retrieved from reference TRBV11-2 and TRBJ2-7, is EAGVAQSPRYKIIEKRQSVAFWCNPISGHATLYWYQQILGQGPKLLIQFQNNGVVDDSQLPKDRFSAERLKGVDSTLKIQPAKLEDSAVYLCASSFSLDSSYEQYFGPGTRLTVT.

The chain recombines TRBV2 with TRBJ2-3; D possibly corresponds to TRBD2 (6 bases). Germline CDR1 and CDR2: SNHLY and FYNNEI. The CDR3 is 17 amino acids. Trimming took 0 bases from V and 5 from J, leaving 18 bases between them. The CDR3 region has the DNA TGTGCCAGCAGTGAAGCGCTTATGGGACTCCATCGAGATACGCAGTATTTT. It translates to CASSEALMGLHRDTQYF. The full variable domain, its missing parts supplied by reference TRBV2 and TRBJ2-3, is EPEVTQTPSHQVTQMGQEVILRCVPISNHLYFYWYRQILGQKVEFLVSFYNNEISEKSEIFDDQFSVERPDGSNFTLKIRSTKLEDSAMYFCASSEALMGLHRDTQYFGPGTRLTVL.

V is TRBV28 and J is TRBJ2-1, with D uncertain. This CDR3 contains 13 residues. The V and J ends lost 6 bases and 7 bases respectively, with 13 bases between them. Germline CDR1 is MDHEN and CDR2 is SYDVKM. The CDR3 DNA follows: TGTGCCAGCAGCCCCCATACCACAAATGAGCAGTTCTTC. Residues: CASSPHTTNEQFF. Full variable domain (outside the CDR3, taken from reference TRBV28 and TRBJ2-1): DVKVTQSSRYLVKRTGEKVFLECVQDMDHENMFWYRQDPGLGLRLIYFSYDVKMKEKGDIPEGYSVSREKKERFSLILESASTNQTSMYLCASSPHTTNEQFFGPGTRLTVL.

This rearrangement joins TRBV7-9 to TRBJ2-1; TRBD2 is a possible D gene (5 bases). CDR1 SEHNR and CDR2 FQNEAQ come from the germline V gene (reference sequence). The CDR3 consists of 11 residues. V was clipped by 6 bases and J by 10 bases, with 10 bases between them. CDR3 sequence (DNA): TGTGCCAGCAGGCTAGCAGCCGAGCAGTTCTTC. Translated, it gives CASRLAAEQFF. The full variable domain, in which reference TRBV7-9 and TRBJ2-1 provide the parts outside the CDR3, is DTGVSQNPRHKITKRGQNVTFRCDPISEHNRLYWYRQTLGQGPEFLTYFQNEAQLEKSRLLSDRFSAERPKGSFSTLEIQRTEQGDSAMYLCASRLAAEQFFGPGTRLTVL.

The rearrangement joins TRBV20-1 to TRBJ2-1; either TRBD1 or TRBD2 may supply D (5 bases each). This CDR3 comprises 14 residues. V was cut by 5 bases and J by 10 bases, with 21 bases left in between. The germline gives CDR1 DFQATT, CDR2 SNEGSKA (reference sequence). The CDR3 here is CSAAGTIKVSEQFF. The CDR3 nucleotides are TGCAGTGCTGCCGGGACCATTAAGGTTTCCGAGCAGTTCTTC.

The gene calls are TRBV15 and TRBJ2-7, with D possibly being TRBD1 or TRBD2 (5 bases each). The CDR3 runs 16 residues. V shed 5 bases and J shed 0 bases, with 17 bases lying between them. Germline V gene sequence: CDR1 LNHNV, CDR2 YYDKDF (reference sequence). The CDR3 DNA follows: TGTGCCACCAGCCCAGGGACGGAGTTCCTCTCCTACGAGCAGTACTTC. As protein: CATSPGTEFLSYEQYF.

The table lists this clonotype with a few counts. The J gene is TRBJ2-3, the V gene TRBV6-2 or TRBV6-3, with D possibly TRBD2 on 5 matching bases. In germline, CDR1 is MNHEY, CDR2 SVGEGT. Trimming left V 2 bases short and J 0 bases short, with 6 bases between. The CDR3 covers 14 residues. CDR3 DNA: TGTGCCAGCAGTTACCCGGGGAGCACAGATACGCAGTATTTT. Translated: CASSYPGSTDTQYF.